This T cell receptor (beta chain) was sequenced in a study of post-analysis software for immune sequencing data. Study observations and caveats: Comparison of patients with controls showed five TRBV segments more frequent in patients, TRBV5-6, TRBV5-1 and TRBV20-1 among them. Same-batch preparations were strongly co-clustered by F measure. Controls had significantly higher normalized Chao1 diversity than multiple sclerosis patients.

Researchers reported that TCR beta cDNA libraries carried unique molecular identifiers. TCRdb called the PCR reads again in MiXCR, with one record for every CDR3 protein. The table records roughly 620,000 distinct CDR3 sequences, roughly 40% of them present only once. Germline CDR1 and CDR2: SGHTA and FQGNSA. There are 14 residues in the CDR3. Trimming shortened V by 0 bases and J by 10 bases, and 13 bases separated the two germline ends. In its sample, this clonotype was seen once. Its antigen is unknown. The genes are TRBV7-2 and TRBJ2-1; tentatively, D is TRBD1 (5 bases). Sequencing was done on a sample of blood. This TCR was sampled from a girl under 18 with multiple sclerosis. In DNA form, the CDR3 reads TGTGCCAGCAGCTTAGCGTGGACCCCAGGGGAGCAGTTCTTC. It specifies CASSLAWTPGEQFF.